This T cell receptor beta chain was found in a study of T-cell memory formation after mild COVID-19. Points from the study as a whole: Day 15 to 85 contractors were CD4/CD8 balanced; later expanders leaned CD4+.

The CDR3 extends over 16 amino acids. The ends were cut back, 1 base at V and 7 bases at J, with 14 bases in the middle. The germline CDR1 and CDR2 sequences are SGHAT and FQNNGV. This clonotype occurred a few times. Its antigen is not identified. Each CDR3 protein gets one entry after TCRdb re-called the 5' RACE reads with MiXCR. The sample has hundreds of thousands of distinct CDR3 sequences; about 15% are singletons. The rearrangement links TRBV11-2 to TRBJ1-6, with D perhaps matching TRBD1 (6 bases). Sequenced material: PBMCs or a T cell subset sorted from them (not recorded which). The receptor was isolated from a man between 18 and 35 years old who had mild COVID-19 (a few samples of this study predate the infection). Cell type and time point are not known. The CDR3 coding sequence is TGTGCCAGCAGCTTAGTGGGGGGCGCATACAATTCACCCCTCCACTTT. Protein sequence: CASSLVGGAYNSPLHF.